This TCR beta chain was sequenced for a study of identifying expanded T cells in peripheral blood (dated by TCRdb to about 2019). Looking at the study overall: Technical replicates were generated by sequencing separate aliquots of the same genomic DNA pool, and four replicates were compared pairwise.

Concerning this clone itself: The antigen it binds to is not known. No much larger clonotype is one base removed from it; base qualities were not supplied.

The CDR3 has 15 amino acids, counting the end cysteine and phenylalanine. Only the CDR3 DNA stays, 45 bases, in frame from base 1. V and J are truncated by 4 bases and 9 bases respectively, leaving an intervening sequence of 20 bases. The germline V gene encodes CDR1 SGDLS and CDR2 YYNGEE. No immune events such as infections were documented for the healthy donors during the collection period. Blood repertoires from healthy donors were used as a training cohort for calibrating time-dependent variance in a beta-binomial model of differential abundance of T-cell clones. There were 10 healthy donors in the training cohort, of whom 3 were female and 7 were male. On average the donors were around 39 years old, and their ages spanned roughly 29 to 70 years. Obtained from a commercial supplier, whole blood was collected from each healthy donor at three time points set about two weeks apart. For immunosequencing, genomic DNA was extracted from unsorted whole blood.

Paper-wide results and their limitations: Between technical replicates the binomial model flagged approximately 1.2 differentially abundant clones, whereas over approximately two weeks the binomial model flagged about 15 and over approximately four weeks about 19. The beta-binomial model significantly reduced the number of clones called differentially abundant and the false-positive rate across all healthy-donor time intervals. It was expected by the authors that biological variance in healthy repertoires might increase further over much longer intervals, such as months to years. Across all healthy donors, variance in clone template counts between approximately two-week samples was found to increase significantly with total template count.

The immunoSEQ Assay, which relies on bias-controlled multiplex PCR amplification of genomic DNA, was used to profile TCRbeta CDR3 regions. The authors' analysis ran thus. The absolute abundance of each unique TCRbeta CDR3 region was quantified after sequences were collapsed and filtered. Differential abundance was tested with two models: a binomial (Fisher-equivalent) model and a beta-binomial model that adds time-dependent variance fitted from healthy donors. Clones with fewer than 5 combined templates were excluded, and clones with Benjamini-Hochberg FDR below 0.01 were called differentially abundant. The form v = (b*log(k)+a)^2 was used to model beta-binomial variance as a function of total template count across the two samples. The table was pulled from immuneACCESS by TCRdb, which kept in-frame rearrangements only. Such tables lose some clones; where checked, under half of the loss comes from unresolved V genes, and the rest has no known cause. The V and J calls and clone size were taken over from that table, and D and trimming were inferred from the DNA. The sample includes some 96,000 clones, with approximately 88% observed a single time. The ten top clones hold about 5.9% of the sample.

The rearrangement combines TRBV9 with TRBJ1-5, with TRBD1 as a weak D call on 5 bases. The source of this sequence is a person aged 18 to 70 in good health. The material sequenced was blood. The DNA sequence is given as TGTGCCAGCAGCCCGGGGGGAGGGACCCTCGGGCCCCAGCATTTT. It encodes CASSPGGGTLGPQHF.